This T cell receptor (beta chain) was sequenced for a study of blood T cells in healthy people across ages. Study results and limitations: It was found that TCR beta diversity correlated strongly with the percentage of naive T cells.

It was with a sample-barcoded 5' primer and a J-beta primer mix that a second PCR of roughly 7 to 12 cycles was run. One entry per CDR3 protein, called by TCRdb with MiXCR from the 5' RACE reads. The table lists fewer than 800,000 distinct CDR3 sequences, 21% of them singletons. This clonotype appeared a few times. As yet, its antigen is unknown. Germline lookup yields CDR1 WNHNN and CDR2 SYGVQD (reference sequence). Trimming stripped 8 bases from V and 2 bases from J, with 17 bases between. This CDR3 is built from 15 residues. This TCR was recovered from a man between 65 and 85 years old in good health. The sequencing sample was made of blood. The J gene is TRBJ2-3, the V gene TRBV10-1; TRBD2 is a possible D gene (5 bases). CDR3 sequence: CASSEPGILTDTQYF. CDR3 DNA sequence: TGCGCCAGCTCCGAGCCCGGGATCCTCACAGATACGCAGTATTTT.